Listed here are 5 T cell receptor beta chains from one sample, sequenced in a study of blood T cell repertoires in COVID-19. Repertoires were generated with immunoSEQ multiplex PCR, while TCRdb's copy carries only in-frame clones and drops some. Found here are roughly 120,000 clones, approximately 87% of them singletons; the top ten hold 3% to 5%. Material for sequencing was peripheral blood. Source of these receptors: a man aged 55 to 70 with acute or convalescent COVID-19.

The chain carries TRBV27 and TRBJ2-3; 12 nucleotides match TRBD2. Trimming at V came to 5 bases and at J to 2 bases, leaving 5 bases not matched to a gene. The CDR3 loop spans 16 amino acids. CDR1 and CDR2 from the germline V gene are MNHEY and SMNVEV (reference sequence). As DNA, the CDR3 is TGTGCCAGCAGTCAAGGACTAGCGGGAACCACAGATACGCAGTATTTT. Protein: CASSQGLAGTTDTQYF.

A few counts support this clone. The chain employs TRBV18 and TRBJ2-7; TRBD1 matches at 8 bases. V was pared by 2 bases and J by 6 bases, with 6 bases of the junction left unmatched. The CDR3 loop spans 14 amino acids. Germline assignment: CDR1 KGHSH and CDR2 LQKENI. In DNA form, the CDR3 reads TGTGCCAGCTCACCAAGGACAGGGAGCGGCGAGCAGTACTTC. Translation: CASSPRTGSGEQYF.

V is TRBV9 and J is TRBJ2-7, with 7 bases that match TRBD2. J was trimmed by 1 base and V by 0 bases; bases with no gene match: 10. CDR3 size: 17 residues. Germline V gene sequence: CDR1 SGDLS, CDR2 YYNGEE. The CDR3 sequence is CASSVGSSGSLSYEQYF. The CDR3 region has the DNA TGTGCCAGCAGCGTAGGATCTAGCGGTTCGCTATCCTACGAGCAGTACTTC.

The V gene is TRBV29-1, the J gene TRBJ2-5; a weak D match, TRBD2 (6 bases). The germline V gene encodes CDR1 SQVTM and CDR2 ANQGSEA. V lost 0 bases and J lost 4, with 9 bases in between. The CDR3 totals 13 residues. The CDR3 DNA reads as TGCAGCGTTGAAGATACGCGGGGAGAGACCCAGTACTTC. This sequence encodes CSVEDTRGETQYF.

The genes are TRBV30 and TRBJ1-1; D might be TRBD1 (6 bases). CDR1 GTSNPN and CDR2 SVGIG come from the germline V gene (reference sequence). The CDR3 is made up of 15 amino acids. Trimming took off 0 bases at V and 4 bases at J, with 15 bases between the two ends. The CDR3 region has the DNA TGTGCCTGGAGTGTACCGCGATGGGGGCTCACTGAAGCTTTCTTT. It translates to CAWSVPRWGLTEAFF.